The clone carrying this T cell receptor (beta chain) was counted only a few times. The data belong to a study of a mutant IDH1 vaccine in newly diagnosed glioma. The V and J ends lost 0 bases and 4 bases respectively, with 9 bases between them. From germline, CDR1 is MNHEY and CDR2 SMNVEV (reference sequence). This CDR3 has 14 amino acids. Sequenced by immunoSEQ multiplex PCR; TCRdb stores in-frame clones only, minus some. The top ten hold 15% to 20% of the sample, which has about 30,000 clones, about four fifths seen once. Documented time point: baseline, week 1 (first vaccination visit). The sample's treatment: pre-vaccination baseline after standard-of-care therapy.

This rearrangement joins TRBV27 to TRBJ1-1; no definite D call. The sequence was collected from a man aged 30-40 years with glioma. Specimen: PBMCs, collected from a glioma patient treated with radiotherapy, temozolomide or both. The CDR3 spells CASSLSGVVTEAFF. As DNA, the CDR3 is TGTGCCAGCAGTTTATCCGGGGTGGTCACTGAAGCTTTCTTT.